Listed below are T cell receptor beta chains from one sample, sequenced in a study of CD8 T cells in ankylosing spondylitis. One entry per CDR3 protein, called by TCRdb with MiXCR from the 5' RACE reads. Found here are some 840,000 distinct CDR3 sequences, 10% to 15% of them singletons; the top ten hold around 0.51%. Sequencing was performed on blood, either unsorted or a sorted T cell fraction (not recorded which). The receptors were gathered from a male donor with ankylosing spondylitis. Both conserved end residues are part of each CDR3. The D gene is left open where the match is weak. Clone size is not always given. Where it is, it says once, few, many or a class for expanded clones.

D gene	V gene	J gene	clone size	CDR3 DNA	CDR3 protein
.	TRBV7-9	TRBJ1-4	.	TGTGCCAGCAGCTTAGCCCGGGGGAATGAAAAACTGTTTTTT	CASSLARGNEKLFF
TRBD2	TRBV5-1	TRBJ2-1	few	TGCGCCAGCAGGCGGACTAGCGGGAGGGCCCGAGATGAGCAGTTCTTC	CASRRTSGRARDEQFF
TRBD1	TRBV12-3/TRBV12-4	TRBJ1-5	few	TGTGCCAGCAGGCAAGGACAGGCAGATCATCCCCAGCATTTT	CASRQGQADHPQHF
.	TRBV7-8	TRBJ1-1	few	TGTGCCAGCAGCAGACCTTCTCCGATGAACACTGAAGCTTTCTTT	CASSRPSPMNTEAFF
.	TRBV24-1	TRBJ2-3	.	TGTGCCACCAGTGATGCAGGCACAGATACGCAGTATTTT	CATSDAGTDTQYF
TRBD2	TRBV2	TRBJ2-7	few	TGTGCCAGTAACACCGGACTAGCGGCCCCATTCGCGTACTTC	CASNTGLAAPFAYF
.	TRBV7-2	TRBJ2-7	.	TGTGCCAGCAGCCCGAGGGGCTTGAGCACCTACGAGCAGTACTTC	CASSPRGLSTYEQYF
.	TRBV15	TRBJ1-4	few	TGTGCCACCAGCAGAGAGTGGAATGACGAAAAACTGTTTTTT	CATSREWNDEKLFF
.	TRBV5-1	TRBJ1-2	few	TGCGCCAGCAGCCTGACAGGACTAAACTATGGCTACACCTTC	CASSLTGLNYGYTF
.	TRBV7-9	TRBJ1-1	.	TGTGCCAGCAGCTCCGGGGGGATACGGAACACTGAAGCTTTCTTT	CASSSGGIRNTEAFF
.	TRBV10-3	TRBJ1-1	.	TGTGCCATCAGTGAGAGGGGGAGGAACACTGAAGCTTTCTTT	CAISERGRNTEAFF
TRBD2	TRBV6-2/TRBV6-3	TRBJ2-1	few	TGTGCCAGCAGTTACTCACTAGCGGGAGTATTCAATGAGCAGTTCTTC	CASSYSLAGVFNEQFF
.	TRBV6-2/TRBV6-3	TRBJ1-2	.	TGTGCCAGCACCAGGACATCCTCTAGCTACACCTTC	CASTRTSSSYTF
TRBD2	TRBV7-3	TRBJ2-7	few	TGTGCCAGCAGCCTAAGCGGGGGGACCTCCTACGAGCAGTACTTC	CASSLSGGTSYEQYF
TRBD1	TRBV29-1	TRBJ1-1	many	TGCAGCGTCTCCTTAAACAGGGGCCGTAGGACTGAAGCTTTCTTT	CSVSLNRGRRTEAFF
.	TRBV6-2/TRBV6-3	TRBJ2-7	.	TGTGCCAGCAGGGAGGCCGTTTTGGTCGAGCAGTACTTC	CASREAVLVEQYF
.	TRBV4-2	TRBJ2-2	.	TGTGCCAGCAGCCAAGAGTTACGGGAGTTAGCCGGGGAGCTGTTTTTT	CASSQELRELAGELFF
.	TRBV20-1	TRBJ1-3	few	TGCAGTGCTGGTGGGGCCCCCGGGTTCACCATATATTTT	CSAGGAPGFTIYF
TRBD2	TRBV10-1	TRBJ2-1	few	TGCGCCAGCAGTGACTCCCCCGGGGGGGAGCAGTTCTTC	CASSDSPGGEQFF
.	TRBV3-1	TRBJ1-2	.	TGTGCCAGCAGCCATAGGGGTGGCTACACCTTC	CASSHRGGYTF
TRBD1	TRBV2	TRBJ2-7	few	TGTGCCAGCAGTGAAGGCAGGGGGCCCTACGAGCAGTACTTC	CASSEGRGPYEQYF
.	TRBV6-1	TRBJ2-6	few	TGTGCCAGCAGGCCACAGGGTACCGGGGCCAACGTCCTGACTTTC	CASRPQGTGANVLTF
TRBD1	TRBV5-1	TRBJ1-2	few	TGCGCCAGCAGCTTGGGACAGGGGGCGCTTGGCTACACCTTC	CASSLGQGALGYTF
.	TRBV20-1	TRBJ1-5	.	TGCAGTGCTAGGGAGGGGCATCAGCCCCAGCATTTT	CSAREGHQPQHF
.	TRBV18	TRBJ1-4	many	TGTGCCAGCTCACCGAACCTTAATGAAAAACTGTTTTTT	CASSPNLNEKLFF
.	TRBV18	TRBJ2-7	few	TGTGCCAGCTCACCCCGGGACAACTACGAGCAGTACTTC	CASSPRDNYEQYF
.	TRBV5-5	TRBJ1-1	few	TGTGCCAGCAGCTTGTATAACAGACCCTACACTGAAGCTTTCTTT	CASSLYNRPYTEAFF
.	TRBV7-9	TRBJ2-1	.	TGTGCCAGCAGCTTGCAACAGGCTCTAGGAGTGGAGCAGTTCTTC	CASSLQQALGVEQFF
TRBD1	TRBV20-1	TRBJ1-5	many	TGCAGTGCGGGACAGCGCAATCAGCCCCAGCATTTT	CSAGQRNQPQHF
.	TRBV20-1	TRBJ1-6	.	TGCAGCCTCCACGTTTTCCCTAATTCACCCCTCCACTTT	CSLHVFPNSPLHF
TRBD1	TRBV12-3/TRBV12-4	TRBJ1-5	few	TGTGCCAGCAGTTTCTTTTACCTCGGGACAGGGGGCGGTCAGCCCCAGCATTTT	CASSFFYLGTGGGQPQHF
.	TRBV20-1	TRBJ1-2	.	TGCAGTGCTTACAGGGCTACCTATGGCTACACCTTC	CSAYRATYGYTF
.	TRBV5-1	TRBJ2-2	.	TGCGCCAGCAGCTTCTATATAGCCGGGGAGCTGTTTTTT	CASSFYIAGELFF
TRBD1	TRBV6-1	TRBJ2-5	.	TGTGCCAGCAGTAAGGGACAGATCCAAGAGACCCAGTACTTC	CASSKGQIQETQYF
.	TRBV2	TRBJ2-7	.	TGTGCCAGCAGTGGAAATTGGGGTCAAAGCTCCTACGAGCAGTACTTC	CASSGNWGQSSYEQYF
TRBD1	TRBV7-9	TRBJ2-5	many	TGTGCCAGCAGTTCGGGACAGGGGGCCCTATCGGAGACCCAGTACTTC	CASSSGQGALSETQYF
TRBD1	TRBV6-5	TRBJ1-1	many	TGTGCCAGCAGTTACGGGGACAGGGACACTGAAGCTTTCTTT	CASSYGDRDTEAFF
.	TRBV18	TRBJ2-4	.	TGTGCCAGCTCACTTCGGACAGAACGGGCCAAAAACATTCAGTACTTC	CASSLRTERAKNIQYF
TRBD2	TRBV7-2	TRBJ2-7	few	TGTGCCAGCGGACTTAAAAGCGGGAAACAGTACTTC	CASGLKSGKQYF
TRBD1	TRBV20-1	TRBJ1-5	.	TGCAGTGTCAACAGGGGGGAGAGGCCCCAGCATTTT	CSVNRGERPQHF
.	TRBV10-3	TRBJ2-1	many	TGTGCCATCAGTGGCACTCCCGGGGACTCCTACAATGAGCAGTTCTTC	CAISGTPGDSYNEQFF
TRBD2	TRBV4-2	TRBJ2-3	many	TGTGCCAGCAGCCTGCCCCTCCAGCGGGAGGTCGTGAATACGCAGTATTTT	CASSLPLQREVVNTQYF
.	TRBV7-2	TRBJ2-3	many	TGTGCCAGCAGCTTGCAGCGTCTCCCAGATACGCAGTATTTT	CASSLQRLPDTQYF
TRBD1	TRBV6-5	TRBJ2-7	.	TGTGCCAGCAGTTACTGGAACAGGGGGTACGACGAGCAGTACTTC	CASSYWNRGYDEQYF
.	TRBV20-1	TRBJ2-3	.	TGCAGTGCTAGAGTTTCCGGGGATACGCAGTATTTT	CSARVSGDTQYF